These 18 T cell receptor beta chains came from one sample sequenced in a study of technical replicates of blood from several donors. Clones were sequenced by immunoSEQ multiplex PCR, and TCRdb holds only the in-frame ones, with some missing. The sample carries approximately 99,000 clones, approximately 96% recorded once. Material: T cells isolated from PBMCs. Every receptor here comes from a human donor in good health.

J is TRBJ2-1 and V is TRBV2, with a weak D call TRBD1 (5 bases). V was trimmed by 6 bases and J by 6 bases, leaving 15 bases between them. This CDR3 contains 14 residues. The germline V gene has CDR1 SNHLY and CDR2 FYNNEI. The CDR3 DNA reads TGTGCCAGCAGCGACAGCCAAGTTTCCAATGAGCAGTTCTTC. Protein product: CASSDSQVSNEQFF.

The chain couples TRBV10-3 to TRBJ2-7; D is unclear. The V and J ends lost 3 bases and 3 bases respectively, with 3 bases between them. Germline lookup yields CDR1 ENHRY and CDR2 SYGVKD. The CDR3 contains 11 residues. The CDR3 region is CAISDLYEQYF. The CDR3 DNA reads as TGTGCCATCAGTGATCTCTACGAGCAGTACTTC.

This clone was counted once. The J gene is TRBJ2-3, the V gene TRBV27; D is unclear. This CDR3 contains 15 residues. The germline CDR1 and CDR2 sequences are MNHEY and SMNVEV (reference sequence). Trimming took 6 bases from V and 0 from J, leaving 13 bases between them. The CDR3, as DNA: TGTGCCAGCAGGTTCACAGCAGCTAGCACAGATACGCAGTATTTT. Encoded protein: CASRFTAASTDTQYF.

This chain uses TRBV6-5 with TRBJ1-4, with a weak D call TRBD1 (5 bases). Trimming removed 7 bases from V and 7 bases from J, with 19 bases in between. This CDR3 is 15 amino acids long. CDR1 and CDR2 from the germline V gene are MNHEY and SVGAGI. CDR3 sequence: CASTTSGGAGEKLFF. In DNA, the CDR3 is TGTGCCAGCACCACCTCGGGAGGGGCCGGTGAAAAACTGTTTTTT.

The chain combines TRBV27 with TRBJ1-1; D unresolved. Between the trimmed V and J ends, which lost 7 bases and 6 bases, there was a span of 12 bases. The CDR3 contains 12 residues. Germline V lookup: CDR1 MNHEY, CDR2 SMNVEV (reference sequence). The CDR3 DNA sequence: TGTGCCAGCAAGGGTAATAGCGCTGAAGCTTTCTTT. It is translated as CASKGNSAEAFF.

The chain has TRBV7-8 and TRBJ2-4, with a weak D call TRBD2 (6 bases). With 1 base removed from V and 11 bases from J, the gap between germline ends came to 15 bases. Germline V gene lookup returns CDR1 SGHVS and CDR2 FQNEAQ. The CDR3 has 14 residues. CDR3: CASSLGRRDGVQYF. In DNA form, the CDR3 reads TGTGCCAGCAGCTTAGGGCGGCGGGACGGTGTTCAGTACTTC.

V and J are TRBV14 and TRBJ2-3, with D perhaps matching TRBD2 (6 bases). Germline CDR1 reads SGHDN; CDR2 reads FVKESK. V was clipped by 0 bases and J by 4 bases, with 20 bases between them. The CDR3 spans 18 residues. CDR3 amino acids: CASSQDPGGGSSADTQYF. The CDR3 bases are TGTGCCAGCAGCCAAGATCCCGGGGGTGGGTCCTCAGCAGATACGCAGTATTTT.

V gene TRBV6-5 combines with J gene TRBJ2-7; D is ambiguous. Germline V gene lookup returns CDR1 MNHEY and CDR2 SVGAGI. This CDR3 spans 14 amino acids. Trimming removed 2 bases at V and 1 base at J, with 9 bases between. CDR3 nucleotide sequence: TGTGCCAGCAGTTACCGCGACGGGTCCTACGAGCAGTACTTC. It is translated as CASSYRDGSYEQYF.

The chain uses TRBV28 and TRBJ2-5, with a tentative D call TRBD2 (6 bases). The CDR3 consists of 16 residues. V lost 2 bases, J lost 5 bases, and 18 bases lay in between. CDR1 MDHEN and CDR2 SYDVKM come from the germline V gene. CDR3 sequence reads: CASSLRGRLSGETQYF. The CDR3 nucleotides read TGTGCCAGCAGTTTACGAGGGCGCCTCAGCGGGGAGACCCAGTACTTC.

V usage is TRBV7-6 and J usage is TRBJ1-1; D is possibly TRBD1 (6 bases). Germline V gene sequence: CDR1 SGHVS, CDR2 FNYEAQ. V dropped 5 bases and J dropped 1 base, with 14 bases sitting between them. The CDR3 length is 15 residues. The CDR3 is CASSPQGGGNTEAFF. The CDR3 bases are TGTGCCAGCAGCCCTCAAGGGGGTGGGAACACTGAAGCTTTCTTT.

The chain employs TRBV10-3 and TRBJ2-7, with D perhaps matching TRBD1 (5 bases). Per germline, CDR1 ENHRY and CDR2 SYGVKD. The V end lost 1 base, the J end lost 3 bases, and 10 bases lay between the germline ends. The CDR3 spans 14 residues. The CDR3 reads CAISELQGSYEQYF. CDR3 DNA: TGTGCCATCAGTGAGTTGCAGGGCAGCTACGAGCAGTACTTC.

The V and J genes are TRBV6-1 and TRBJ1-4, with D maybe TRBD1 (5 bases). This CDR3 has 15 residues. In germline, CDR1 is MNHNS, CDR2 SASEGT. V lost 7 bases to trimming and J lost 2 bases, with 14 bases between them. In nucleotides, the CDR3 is TGTGCCAGCACAAAACTGGGGCACACTAATGAAAAACTGTTTTTT. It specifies CASTKLGHTNEKLFF.

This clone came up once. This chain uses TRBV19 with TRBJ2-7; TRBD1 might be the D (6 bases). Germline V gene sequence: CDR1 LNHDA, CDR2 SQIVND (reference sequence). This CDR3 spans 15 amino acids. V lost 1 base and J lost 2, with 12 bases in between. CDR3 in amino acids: CASSIGPGQTYEQYF. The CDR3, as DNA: TGTGCCAGTAGTATAGGCCCCGGACAGACCTACGAGCAGTACTTC.

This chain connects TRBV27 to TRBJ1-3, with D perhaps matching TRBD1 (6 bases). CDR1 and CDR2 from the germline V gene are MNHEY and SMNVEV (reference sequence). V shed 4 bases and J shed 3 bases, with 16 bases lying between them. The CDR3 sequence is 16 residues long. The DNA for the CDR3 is TGTGCCAGCAGTTACAACCTAGGGACAAGTGGAAACACCATATATTTT. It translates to CASSYNLGTSGNTIYF.

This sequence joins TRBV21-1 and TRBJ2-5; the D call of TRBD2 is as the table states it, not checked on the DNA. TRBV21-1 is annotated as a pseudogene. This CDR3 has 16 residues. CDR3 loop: CASSRPPGGVYETQYF. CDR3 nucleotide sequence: TGTGCCAGCAGCAGGCCCCCAGGAGGGGTATATGAGACCCAGTACTTC.

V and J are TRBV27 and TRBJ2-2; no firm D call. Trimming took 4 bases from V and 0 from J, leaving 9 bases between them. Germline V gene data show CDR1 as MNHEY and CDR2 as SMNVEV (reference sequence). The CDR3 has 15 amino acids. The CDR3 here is CASSSGLPNTGELFF. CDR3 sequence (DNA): TGTGCCAGCAGTTCCGGGTTGCCGAACACCGGGGAGCTGTTTTTT.

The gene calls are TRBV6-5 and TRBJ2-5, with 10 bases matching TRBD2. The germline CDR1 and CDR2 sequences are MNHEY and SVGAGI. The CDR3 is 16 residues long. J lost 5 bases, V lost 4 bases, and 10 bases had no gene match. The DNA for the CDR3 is TGTGCCAGCAGTTCAGGTCTAGCGGGAGTGATGGAGACCCAGTACTTC. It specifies CASSSGLAGVMETQYF.

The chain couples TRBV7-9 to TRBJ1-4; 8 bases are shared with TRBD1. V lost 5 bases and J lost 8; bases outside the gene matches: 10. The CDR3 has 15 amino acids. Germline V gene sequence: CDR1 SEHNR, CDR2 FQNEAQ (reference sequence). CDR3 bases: TGTGCCAGCAGCCTTAATGGACAGGGTAGAGAAAAACTGTTTTTT. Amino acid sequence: CASSLNGQGREKLFF.